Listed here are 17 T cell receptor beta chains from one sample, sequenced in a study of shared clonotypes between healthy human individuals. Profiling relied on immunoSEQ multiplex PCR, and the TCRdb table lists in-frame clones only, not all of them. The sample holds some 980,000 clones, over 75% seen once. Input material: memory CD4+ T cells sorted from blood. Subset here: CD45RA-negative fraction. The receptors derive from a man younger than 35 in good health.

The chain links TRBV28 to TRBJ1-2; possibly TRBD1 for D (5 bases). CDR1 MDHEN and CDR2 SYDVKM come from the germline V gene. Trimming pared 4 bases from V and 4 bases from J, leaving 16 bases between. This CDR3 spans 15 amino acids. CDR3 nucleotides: TGTGCCAGCAGTTCAACAGGAAATTCTATCTATGGCTACACCTTC. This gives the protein CASSSTGNSIYGYTF.

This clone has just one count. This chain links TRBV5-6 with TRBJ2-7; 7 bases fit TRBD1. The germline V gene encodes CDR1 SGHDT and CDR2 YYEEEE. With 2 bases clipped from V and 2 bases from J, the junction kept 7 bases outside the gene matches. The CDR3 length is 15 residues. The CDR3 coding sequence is TGTGCCAGCAGCTTTTTACAGGGGTGGGCCTACGAGCAGTACTTC. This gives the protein CASSFLQGWAYEQYF. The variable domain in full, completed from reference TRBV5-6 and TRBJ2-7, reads DAGVTQSPTHLIKTRGQQVTLRCSPKSGHDTVSWYQQALGQGPQFIFQYYEEEERQRGNFPDRFSGHQFPNYSSELNVNALLLGDSALYLCASSFLQGWAYEQYFGPGTRLTVT.

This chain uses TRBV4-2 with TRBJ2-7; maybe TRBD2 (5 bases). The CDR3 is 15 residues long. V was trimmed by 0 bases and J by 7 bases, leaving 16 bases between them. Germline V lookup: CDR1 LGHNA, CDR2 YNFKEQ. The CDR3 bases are TGTGCCAGCAGCCAAGATGATGGACTTGCCTGGGAGCAGTACTTC. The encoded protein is CASSQDDGLAWEQYF.

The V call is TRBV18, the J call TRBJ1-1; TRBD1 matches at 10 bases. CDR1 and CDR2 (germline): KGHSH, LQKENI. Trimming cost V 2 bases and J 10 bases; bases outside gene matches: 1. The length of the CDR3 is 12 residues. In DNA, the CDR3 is TGTGCCAGCTCACCATGGACAGGGGGAGCTTTCTTT. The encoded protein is CASSPWTGGAFF. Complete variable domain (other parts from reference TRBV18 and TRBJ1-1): NAGVMQNPRHLVRRRGQEARLRCSPMKGHSHVYWYRQLPEEGLKFMVYLQKENIIDESGMPKERFSAEFPKEGPSILRIQQVVRGDSAAYFCASSPWTGGAFFGQGTRLTVV.

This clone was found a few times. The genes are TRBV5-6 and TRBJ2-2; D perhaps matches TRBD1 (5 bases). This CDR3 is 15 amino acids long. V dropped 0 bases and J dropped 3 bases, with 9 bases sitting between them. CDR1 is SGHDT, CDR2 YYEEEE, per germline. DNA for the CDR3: TGTGCCAGCAGCTTGGCAGGGTGGGACACCGGGGAGCTGTTTTTT. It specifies CASSLAGWDTGELFF.

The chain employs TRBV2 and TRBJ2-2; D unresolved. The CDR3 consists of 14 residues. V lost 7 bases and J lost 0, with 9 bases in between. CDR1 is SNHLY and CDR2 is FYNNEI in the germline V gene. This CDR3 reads CASKPGTNTGELFF. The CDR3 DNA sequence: TGTGCCAGCAAGCCCGGTACGAACACCGGGGAGCTGTTTTTT.

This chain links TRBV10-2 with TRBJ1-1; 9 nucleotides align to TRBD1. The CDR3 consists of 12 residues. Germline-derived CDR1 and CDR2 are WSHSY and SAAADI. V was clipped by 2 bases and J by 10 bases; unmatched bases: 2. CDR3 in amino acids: CASSEDRGSAFF. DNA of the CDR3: TGCGCCAGCAGTGAGGACAGGGGGTCAGCTTTCTTT.

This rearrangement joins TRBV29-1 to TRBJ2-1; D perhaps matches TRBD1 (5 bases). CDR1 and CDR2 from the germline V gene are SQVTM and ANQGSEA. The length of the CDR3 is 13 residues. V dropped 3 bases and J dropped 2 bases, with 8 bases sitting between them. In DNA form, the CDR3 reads TGCAGCGTTGACAAGACAGCCTACAATGAGCAGTTCTTC. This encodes CSVDKTAYNEQFF.

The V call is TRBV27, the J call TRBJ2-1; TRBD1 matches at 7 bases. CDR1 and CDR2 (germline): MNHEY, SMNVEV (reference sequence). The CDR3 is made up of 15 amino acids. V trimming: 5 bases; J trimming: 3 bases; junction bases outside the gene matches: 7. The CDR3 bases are TGTGCCAGCAGTCTCCGGGACAGCTACTACAATGAGCAGTTCTTC. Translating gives CASSLRDSYYNEQFF.

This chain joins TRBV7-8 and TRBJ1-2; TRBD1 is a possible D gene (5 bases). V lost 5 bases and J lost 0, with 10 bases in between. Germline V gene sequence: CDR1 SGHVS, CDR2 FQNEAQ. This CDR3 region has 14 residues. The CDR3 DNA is TGTGCCAGCAGCCCCGACAGTCCTAACTATGGCTACACCTTC. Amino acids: CASSPDSPNYGYTF.

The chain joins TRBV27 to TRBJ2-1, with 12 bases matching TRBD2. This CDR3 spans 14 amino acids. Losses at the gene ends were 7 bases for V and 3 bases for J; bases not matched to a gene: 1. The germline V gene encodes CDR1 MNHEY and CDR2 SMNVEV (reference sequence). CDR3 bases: TGTGCCAGCAAACTAGCGGGGGGCTACAATGAGCAGTTCTTC. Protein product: CASKLAGGYNEQFF.

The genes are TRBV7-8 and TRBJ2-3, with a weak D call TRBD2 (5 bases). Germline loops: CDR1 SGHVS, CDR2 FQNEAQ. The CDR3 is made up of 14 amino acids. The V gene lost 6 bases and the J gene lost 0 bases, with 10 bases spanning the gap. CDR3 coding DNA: TGTGCCAGCAGTATAGCGACTAGCACAGATACGCAGTATTTT. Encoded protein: CASSIATSTDTQYF.

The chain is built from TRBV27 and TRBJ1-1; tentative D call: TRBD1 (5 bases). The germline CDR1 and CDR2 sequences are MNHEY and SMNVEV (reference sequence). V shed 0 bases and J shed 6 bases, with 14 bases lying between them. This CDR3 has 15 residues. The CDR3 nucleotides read TGTGCCAGCAGTTTATCACCGGGGCGAGGGTCTGAAGCTTTCTTT. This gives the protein CASSLSPGRGSEAFF.

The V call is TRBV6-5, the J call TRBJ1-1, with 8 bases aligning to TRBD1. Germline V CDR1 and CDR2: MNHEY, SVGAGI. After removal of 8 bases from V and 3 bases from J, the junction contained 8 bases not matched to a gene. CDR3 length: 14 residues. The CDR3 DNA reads TGTGCCAGCTTTCTGGACAGGGAGGACACTGAAGCTTTCTTT. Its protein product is CASFLDREDTEAFF.

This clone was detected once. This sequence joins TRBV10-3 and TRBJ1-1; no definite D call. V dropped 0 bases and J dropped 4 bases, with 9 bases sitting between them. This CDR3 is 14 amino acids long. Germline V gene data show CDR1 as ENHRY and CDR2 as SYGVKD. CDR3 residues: CAISESAGSTEAFF. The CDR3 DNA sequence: TGTGCCATCAGTGAGTCTGCTGGGAGCACTGAAGCTTTCTTT.

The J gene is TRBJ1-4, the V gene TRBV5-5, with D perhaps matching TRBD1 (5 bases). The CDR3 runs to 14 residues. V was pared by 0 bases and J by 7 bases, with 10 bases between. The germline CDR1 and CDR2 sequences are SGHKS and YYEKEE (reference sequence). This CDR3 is CASSLAGNIEKLFF. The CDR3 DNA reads TGTGCCAGCAGCTTGGCAGGGAACATTGAAAAACTGTTTTTT.

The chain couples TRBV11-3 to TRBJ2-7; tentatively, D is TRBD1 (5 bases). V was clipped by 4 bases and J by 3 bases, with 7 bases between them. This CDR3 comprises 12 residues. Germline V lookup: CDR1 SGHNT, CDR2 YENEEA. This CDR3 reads CASSSQGYEQYF. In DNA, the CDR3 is TGTGCCAGCAGCTCCCAGGGCTACGAGCAGTACTTC.